The 11 T cell receptor beta chains presented below share a single source sample, sequenced in a study of T-cell reconstitution after alpha-beta-depleted transplantation in children. A TCRbeta library incorporating unique molecular identifiers was prepared. TCRdb used MiXCR to reprocess the PCR reads, holding one entry per CDR3 protein. The data contain around 700,000 distinct CDR3 sequences, about 12% of them seen just once; the ten biggest clones take up 0.75% to 0.85%. The sequenced sample was PBMCs, obtained before TCRalphabeta/CD19-depleted stem cell transplant. The source of these receptors is a girl aged 2-9 years with congenital amegakaryocytic thrombocytopenia, due to receive a stem cell transplant.

This clonotype was recorded at least ten times. The V gene is TRBV20-1, the J gene TRBJ2-7, with TRBD2 identical over 15 bases. The germline CDR1 and CDR2 sequences are DFQATT and SNEGSKA (reference sequence). The J segment lost 7 bases and the V segment lost 2 bases, leaving 6 bases of the junction unmatched. The CDR3 totals 15 residues. Here the CDR3 DNA reads TGCAGTGCTAGAAAATCGGGACTAGCGGGAGGTGAGCAGTACTTC. This codes for CSARKSGLAGGEQYF.

The chain links TRBV7-8 to TRBJ2-2; D is uncertain. The germline V gene encodes CDR1 SGHVS and CDR2 FQNEAQ. Trimming took off 5 bases at V and 0 bases at J, with 10 bases between the two ends. This CDR3 is 15 amino acids long. In nucleotides, the CDR3 is TGTGCCAGCAGCGTTTATACCTCGAACACCGGGGAGCTGTTTTTT. Its translation: CASSVYTSNTGELFF. Supplemented by reference TRBV7-8 and TRBJ2-2, the full variable domain reads GAGVSQSPRYKVAKRGQDVALRCDPISGHVSLFWYQQALGQGPEFLTYFQNEAQLDKSGLPSDRFFAERPEGSVSTLKIQRTQQEDSAVYLCASSVYTSNTGELFFGEGSRLTVL.

This clonotype was detected many times. This sequence joins TRBV12-3 or TRBV12-4 and TRBJ1-2; D unclear. The ends were cut back, 1 base at V and 6 bases at J, with 9 bases in the middle. The CDR3 has 13 amino acids. As DNA, the CDR3 is TGTGCCAGCAGTTTAGTGGCGGTAAATGGCTACACCTTC. It translates to CASSLVAVNGYTF.

V gene TRBV5-1 combines with J gene TRBJ2-7; D not resolved. CDR1 and CDR2 from the germline V gene are SGHRS and YFSETQ. Trimming cost V 0 bases and J 2 bases, with 18 bases left between them. This CDR3 is built from 17 residues. CDR3 nucleotides: TGCGCCAGCAGCTTGGCCTTAGAGAACGGCCATACCTACGAGCAGTACTTC. It codes for CASSLALENGHTYEQYF. Variable domain in full (rest from reference TRBV5-1 and TRBJ2-7): KAGVTQTPRYLIKTRGQQVTLSCSPISGHRSVSWYQQTPGQGLQFLFEYFSETQRNKGNFPGRFSGRQFSNSRSEMNVSTLELGDSALYLCASSLALENGHTYEQYFGPGTRLTVT.

This clonotype came up many times. The chain employs TRBV7-9 and TRBJ1-1, with D possibly being TRBD1 (6 bases). Germline CDR1 reads SEHNR; CDR2 reads FQNEAQ (reference sequence). Trimming removed 1 base at V and 4 bases at J, with 10 bases between. The CDR3 totals 14 residues. This chain's CDR3 is CASSLVQGSTEAFF. In DNA form, the CDR3 reads TGTGCCAGCAGCTTAGTACAGGGTAGCACTGAAGCTTTCTTT. Filled out from reference TRBV7-9 and TRBJ1-1, the complete variable domain reads DTGVSQNPRHKITKRGQNVTFRCDPISEHNRLYWYRQTLGQGPEFLTYFQNEAQLEKSRLLSDRFSAERPKGSFSTLEIQRTEQGDSAMYLCASSLVQGSTEAFFGQGTRLTVV.

This clonotype came up many times. The gene calls are TRBV6-1 and TRBJ2-7, with 7 bases lining up with TRBD2. Germline assignment: CDR1 MNHNS and CDR2 SASEGT. The ends lost 6 bases at V and 3 bases at J; junction bases unmatched: 11. The CDR3 extends over 15 amino acids. The CDR3 protein is CASSPLIAGYYEQYF. In DNA form, the CDR3 reads TGTGCCAGCAGCCCACTAATAGCGGGCTACTACGAGCAGTACTTC.

This clonotype was found many times. The chain recombines TRBV12-3 or TRBV12-4 with TRBJ2-7; D not certain. This CDR3 has 11 amino acids. V lost 6 bases to trimming and J lost 2 bases, with 5 bases between them. The CDR3 region is CASSEAYEQYF. CDR3 coding DNA: TGTGCCAGCAGCGAGGCCTACGAGCAGTACTTC.

This clonotype was seen ten or more times. The rearrangement joins TRBV20-1 to TRBJ1-1; a possible D gene is TRBD1 (5 bases). CDR3 length: 12 amino acids. Trimming cost V 5 bases and J 6 bases, with 13 bases left between them. Germline V gene sequence: CDR1 DFQATT, CDR2 SNEGSKA (reference sequence). CDR3 loop: CSADDQGAEAFF. CDR3 sequence (DNA): TGCAGTGCTGACGATCAGGGCGCTGAAGCTTTCTTT.

The genes are TRBV4-1 and TRBJ2-5; 10 nucleotides agree with TRBD2. From germline, CDR1 is MGHRA and CDR2 YSYEKL. J lost 3 bases, V lost 4 bases, and 5 bases had no gene match. The length of the CDR3 is 15 residues. CDR3 coding DNA: TGCGCCAGCAGCCCCATCCTAGCGGGGGAAGAGACCCAGTACTTC. Protein: CASSPILAGEETQYF.

This clonotype was recorded many times. The gene calls are TRBV12-3 or TRBV12-4 and TRBJ2-3; a weak D match, TRBD2 (6 bases). The CDR3 has 15 residues. Trimming left V 5 bases short and J 4 bases short, with 16 bases between. CDR3 loop: CASSGGTSRADTQYF. CDR3 nucleotides: TGTGCCAGCAGTGGGGGGACGAGCAGGGCAGATACGCAGTATTTT.

The chain employs TRBV11-2 and TRBJ2-1, with D unclear. Germline CDR1 is SGHAT and CDR2 is FQNNGV. The V and J ends lost 5 bases and 0 bases respectively, with 11 bases between them. The CDR3 totals 15 residues. The CDR3 loop reads CASSPASVSYNEQFF. DNA of the CDR3: TGTGCCAGCAGCCCTGCTAGTGTCTCCTACAATGAGCAGTTCTTC.